This TCR beta chain appears in the sequencing data of a study of T cell repertoires in cytomegalovirus infection. As for the study in general: TCR beta signatures that were public indicated CMV infection and matching HLA type.

This clonotype was observed at least ten times. Its antigen is as yet unknown. Broader study findings: Based on cumulative public TCR beta family frequency, carriers of CMV plus the relevant HLA were identified. CMV-specific TCR beta clonotypes restricted by HLA-C were the ones dominating the ex vivo response.

The CDR3 spans 14 residues. V shed 8 bases and J 4 bases; nucleotides not matched to a gene: 7. The germline gives CDR1 SNHLY, CDR2 FYNNEI. TCRdb called the reads again in MiXCR, with one record for every CDR3 protein. The table includes around 450,000 distinct CDR3 sequences, about 10% detected once. Source material: PBMCs. The TCR was taken from a human donor in good health (CMV status not recorded). Some clones in this sample may be carry-over from other donors' samples. The chain joins TRBV2 to TRBJ1-5; TRBD1 agrees at 8 bases. CDR3 sequence reads: CASLGTGRNQPQHF. For the CDR3, the DNA is TGTGCCAGCCTTGGGACAGGCCGGAATCAGCCCCAGCATTTT.